This record concerns one TCR beta chain sequence. The antigen is not known. TCRdb re-called the reads with MiXCR, one entry per CDR3 protein. The profile covers fewer than 850,000 distinct CDR3 sequences, with roughly 28% appearing a single time and 13% taken by the ten largest. The data were obtained in a study of T cell repertoires in cytomegalovirus infection. Whole-study context: HLA-B-restricted CMV epitopes that are well studied were used alongside recently identified HLA-C-restricted ones.

This CDR3 is built from 14 residues. The trim removed 4 bases at V and 6 bases at J, leaving 4 bases unmatched. Germline V gene lookup returns CDR1 MNHEY and CDR2 SVGEGT. The sequencing here drew on cultured CD8+ T cells from PBMCs, taken from culture after CMV antigen stimulation. The TCR was taken from a human donor in good health (CMV status not recorded). Some clones in this sample may be carry-over from other donors' samples. The V call is TRBV6-2 or TRBV6-3, the J call TRBJ1-5; 9 bases are shared with TRBD1. The CDR3 reads CASSWGQGTQPQHF. DNA of the CDR3: TGTGCCAGCAGTTGGGGACAGGGCACTCAGCCCCAGCATTTT.